Following are 16 T cell receptor beta chains from one sample sequenced in a study of T cell repertoires in cytomegalovirus infection. These receptors are not linked to any known antigen. TCRdb fed the reads into MiXCR, producing one record per CDR3 protein. The sample has approximately 300,000 distinct CDR3 sequences, 20% to 30% seen once. The sequencing here drew on cultured PBMCs, taken from culture after CMV antigen stimulation. All receptors derive from a human donor in good health (CMV status not recorded). Some clones in this sample may be carry-over from other donors' samples.

This sequence joins TRBV20-1 and TRBJ2-1; 7 nucleotides line up with TRBD2. CDR1 is DFQATT, CDR2 SNEGSKA, per germline (reference sequence). The CDR3 totals 15 residues. V lost 0 bases and J lost 2; bases outside the gene matches: 4. The CDR3 DNA sequence: TGCAGTGCTAGAGACGGGAGGAGCGCCTACAATGAGCAGTTCTTC. This encodes CSARDGRSAYNEQFF.

This clonotype was found a few times. The chain recombines TRBV7-9 with TRBJ2-2, with 7 bases aligning to TRBD1. V lost 7 bases and J lost 4; bases outside the gene matches: 12. The CDR3 contains 16 residues. Germline CDR1 is SEHNR and CDR2 is FQNEAQ (reference sequence). The CDR3 region has the DNA TGTGCCAGCACCCTAGACAGGGTAGCGAGCACCGGGGAGCTGTTTTTT. Amino acid sequence: CASTLDRVASTGELFF.

This rearrangement joins TRBV6-2 or TRBV6-3 to TRBJ2-3, with 9 bases that match TRBD2. The J segment lost 2 bases and the V segment lost 6 bases, leaving 9 bases of the junction unmatched. Germline V CDR1 and CDR2: MNHEY, SVGEGT. The length of the CDR3 is 16 residues. CDR3 in DNA: TGTGCCAGCAGCCCTAGCGGGGCGCTTTACACAGATACGCAGTATTTT. The encoded protein is CASSPSGALYTDTQYF.

For the CDR3, the DNA is TGTGCCAGCAGCGCCGGGACAGGGGGCATTCTAGATGAGCAGTTCTTC. Its protein is CASSAGTGGILDEQFF. This rearrangement joins TRBV7-9 to TRBJ2-1, with 12 bases that match TRBD1. V lost 5 bases to trimming and J lost 8 bases; unmatched junction nucleotides: 10. The CDR3 is 16 residues long. Germline V gene sequence: CDR1 SEHNR, CDR2 FQNEAQ (reference sequence).

The chain combines TRBV7-3 with TRBJ2-5; D tentatively reads TRBD1 or TRBD2 (5 bases each). Trimming cost V 2 bases and J 7 bases, with 26 bases left between them. The CDR3 covers 18 residues. Germline assignment: CDR1 SGHTA and CDR2 FQGTGA. The CDR3 sequence is CASSLVSMKFAGQGTQYF. Written as DNA, the CDR3 is TGTGCCAGCAGCTTAGTCAGTATGAAGTTTGCGGGCCAGGGGACCCAGTACTTC.

This clonotype was seen a handful of times. The rearrangement links TRBV19 to TRBJ1-1; D remains ambiguous. The CDR3 totals 13 residues. Per the germline V gene, CDR1 is LNHDA and CDR2 is SQIVND (reference sequence). The ends were cut back, 6 bases at V and 9 bases at J, with 17 bases in the middle. This CDR3 reads CASSRIGSGKAFF. CDR3 nucleotide sequence: TGTGCCAGTAGCCGGATAGGGTCCGGCAAAGCTTTCTTT.

J is TRBJ1-2 and V is TRBV28, with D perhaps TRBD1 (6 bases). The germline V gene encodes CDR1 MDHEN and CDR2 SYDVKM. The CDR3 extends over 14 amino acids. V was cut by 8 bases and J by 4 bases, with 17 bases left in between. CDR3 sequence reads: CASYGGALGYGYTF. The CDR3 nucleotides are TGTGCCAGCTACGGGGGGGCGCTAGGCTATGGCTACACCTTC.

This clonotype was seen a few times. The gene calls are TRBV7-9 and TRBJ2-7; 7 positions match TRBD1. Germline V gives CDR1 SEHNR, CDR2 FQNEAQ (reference sequence). There are 14 residues in the CDR3. V was pared by 5 bases and J by 3 bases, with 7 bases of the junction left unmatched. As DNA, the CDR3 is TGTGCCAGCAGCCCGTGGACAGGTCACTACGAGCAGTACTTC. The encoded protein is CASSPWTGHYEQYF.

There are a few counts of this clonotype. The chain uses TRBV19 and TRBJ1-1, with D tentatively TRBD1 (5 bases). This CDR3 has 15 amino acids. The ends were cut back, 7 bases at V and 1 base at J, with 16 bases in the middle. Germline V CDR1 and CDR2: LNHDA, SQIVND (reference sequence). The CDR3 DNA is TGTGCCAGTACCCCGTTGGGACGGCGGAACACTGAAGCTTTCTTT. As protein: CASTPLGRRNTEAFF.

This chain links TRBV7-2 with TRBJ2-1, with D hard to call. Trimming removed 1 base from V and 7 bases from J, with 11 bases in between. Germline V gene lookup returns CDR1 SGHTA and CDR2 FQGNSA. CDR3 length equals 14 residues. The CDR3 loop reads CASSLVDGWNEQFF. DNA of the CDR3: TGTGCCAGCAGCTTAGTTGACGGGTGGAATGAGCAGTTCTTC.

The rearrangement joins TRBV4-1 to TRBJ2-1; no clear D. Germline V gives CDR1 MGHRA, CDR2 YSYEKL. Trimming removed 0 bases from V and 0 bases from J, with 9 bases in between. This CDR3 is built from 16 residues. The CDR3 DNA reads as TGCGCCAGCAGCCAAGACAGGTTTAGCTCCTACAATGAGCAGTTCTTC. This sequence encodes CASSQDRFSSYNEQFF.

This clonotype was counted at least ten times. This chain uses TRBV7-2 with TRBJ1-6, with 7 nucleotides matching TRBD1. CDR3 length: 17 residues. Looked up from germline, CDR1 is SGHTA and CDR2 is FQGNSA. With V trimmed by 5 bases and J by 3 bases, 10 bases remained unmatched. Here the CDR3 reads CASSPKLGTDYNSPLHF. CDR3 coding DNA: TGTGCCAGCAGCCCAAAACTTGGGACAGACTATAATTCACCCCTCCACTTT. Full variable domain (missing parts from reference TRBV7-2 and TRBJ1-6): GAGVSQSPSNKVTEKGKDVELRCDPISGHTALYWYRQSLGQGLEFLIYFQGNSAPDKSGLPSDRFSAERTGGSVSTLTIQRTQQEDSAVYLCASSPKLGTDYNSPLHFGNGTRLTVT.

The table lists this clonotype with a few counts. V usage is TRBV7-2 and J usage is TRBJ2-3, with 9 bases lining up with TRBD2. The V gene's germline CDR1 is SGHTA and CDR2 FQGNSA. The length of the CDR3 is 18 residues. The junction had 16 bases not matched to a gene; V was cut back by 3 bases and J by 6 bases. The DNA of the CDR3 is TGTGCCAGCAGCTTGGGGCCGGCGGGAGGGCCGGGGGGGGATACGCAGTATTTT. Its protein is CASSLGPAGGPGGDTQYF.

The gene calls are TRBV5-4 and TRBJ1-2, with 9 nucleotides matching TRBD1. The CDR3 has 16 amino acids. Trimming cost V 0 bases and J 6 bases; bases outside gene matches: 9. The germline V gene has CDR1 SGHNT and CDR2 YYREEE (reference sequence). The CDR3: CASSLEEGTGFHGYTF. The CDR3 DNA follows: TGTGCCAGCAGCTTGGAGGAAGGGACAGGGTTCCATGGCTACACCTTC.

Of note for this clonotype: A read error may produce the germline difference seen at one junction end. The rearrangement links TRBV10-3 to TRBJ2-1; no clear D gene. The length of the CDR3 is 14 residues. The germline V gene has CDR1 ENHRY and CDR2 SYGVKD. CDR3 nucleotides: TGTGCCATCCGTGAGAGCCTGCTTTACAATGAGCAGTTCTTC. Protein: CAIRESLLYNEQFF.

The table lists this clonotype with a few counts. V and J are TRBV6-2 or TRBV6-3 and TRBJ2-1; maybe TRBD2 (6 bases). The CDR3 sequence is 14 residues long. Trimming left V 5 bases short and J 5 bases short, with 13 bases between. Germline CDR1 MNHEY, CDR2 SVGEGT. In DNA, the CDR3 is TGTGCCAGCAGTCCTGCGCGGGACGACAATGAGCAGTTCTTC. Protein sequence: CASSPARDDNEQFF.